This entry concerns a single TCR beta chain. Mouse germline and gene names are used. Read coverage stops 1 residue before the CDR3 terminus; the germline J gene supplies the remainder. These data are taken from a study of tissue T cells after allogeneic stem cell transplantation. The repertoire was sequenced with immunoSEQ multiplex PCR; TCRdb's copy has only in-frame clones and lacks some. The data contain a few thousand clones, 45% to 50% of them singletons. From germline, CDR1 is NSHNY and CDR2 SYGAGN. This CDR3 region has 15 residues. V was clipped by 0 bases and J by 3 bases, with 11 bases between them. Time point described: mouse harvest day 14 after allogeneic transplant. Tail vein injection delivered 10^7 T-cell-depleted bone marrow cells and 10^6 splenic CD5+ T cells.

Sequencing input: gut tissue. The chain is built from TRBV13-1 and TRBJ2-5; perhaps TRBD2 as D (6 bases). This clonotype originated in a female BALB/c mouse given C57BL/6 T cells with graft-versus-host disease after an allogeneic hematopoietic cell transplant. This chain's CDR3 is CASSDAPGEQDTQYF. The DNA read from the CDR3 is TGTGCCAGCAGTGATGCACCTGGGGAGCAAGACACCCAGTAC.